Listed below are T cell receptor beta chains from one sample, sequenced in a study of early T cells in non-severe SARS-CoV-2 infection. Using its own MiXCR run on the 5' RACE reads, TCRdb lists one record per CDR3 protein. Among fewer than 70,000 distinct CDR3 sequences, around 12% were seen once, and the ten largest hold 2.9%. The sample comprised whole blood. The receptors derive from an adult who was a healthcare worker with PCR-confirmed SARS-CoV-2 infection or an uninfected control (not recorded which). CDR3s include the opening cysteine and the closing phenylalanine or tryptophan. The order of the fields is V gene, D gene, clone size, J gene, CDR3 protein, CDR3 DNA. The D gene is left open where the match is weak. Only part of the rows carry a size: once, few, many, or a class if the clone is expanded.

TRBV11-2	-	many	TRBJ1-3	CASSSLRGNTIYF	TGTGCCAGCAGCTCCCTAAGGGGAAACACCATATATTTT
TRBV5-1	TRBD1	few	TRBJ1-5	CASSPGPGTAFYSNQPQHF	TGCGCCAGCAGCCCGGGCCCCGGGACAGCTTTTTATAGCAATCAGCCCCAGCATTTT
TRBV12-5	-	many	TRBJ1-6	CASGFYQSPLHF	TGTGCTAGTGGTTTTTACCAGTCACCCCTCCACTTT
TRBV20-1	TRBD2	few	TRBJ2-1	CSARDRLAGTRQFF	TGCAGTGCTAGAGACCGGCTAGCGGGAACACGGCAGTTCTTC
TRBV20-1	-	few	TRBJ1-2	CSANTGGVYGYTF	TGCAGTGCTAATACCGGGGGGGTCTATGGCTACACCTTC
TRBV3-1	-	few	TRBJ1-5	CASSQEEAYDQPQHF	TGTGCCAGCAGCCAAGAAGAGGCTTATGATCAGCCCCAGCATTTT
TRBV9	-	many	TRBJ2-7	CASSAVGHEQYF	TGTGCCAGCAGCGCGGTTGGGCACGAGCAGTACTTC
TRBV5-1	TRBD1	many	TRBJ1-2	CASSLVGTGFPPDYGYTF	TGCGCCAGCAGCTTGGTTGGGACAGGGTTCCCTCCCGACTATGGCTACACCTTC
TRBV3-1	TRBD1	medium-sized	TRBJ1-5	CASSRTGNSNQPQHF	TGTGCCAGCAGCCGGACAGGGAATAGCAATCAGCCCCAGCATTTT
TRBV27	-	many	TRBJ2-1	CASSSPGGVAAYNEQFF	TGTGCCAGCAGTTCCCCAGGGGGGGTAGCCGCCTACAATGAGCAGTTCTTC
TRBV18	TRBD2	few	TRBJ2-7	CASSPSITTSGRKDEQYF	TGTGCCAGCTCACCTTCGATTACGACTAGCGGGAGAAAGGACGAGCAGTACTTC
TRBV29-1	TRBD1	few	TRBJ2-7	CSVELRAGGREQYF	TGCAGCGTTGAACTGAGAGCAGGGGGCCGCGAGCAGTACTTC
TRBV11-2	TRBD1	many	TRBJ2-1	CASGLGGQGAITYYNEQFF	TGTGCCAGCGGATTAGGCGGACAGGGGGCTATTACTTATTACAATGAGCAGTTCTTC
TRBV29-1	-	many	TRBJ2-5	CSVDGGQETQYF	TGCAGCGTTGATGGGGGCCAAGAGACCCAGTACTTC
TRBV5-1	TRBD1	many	TRBJ1-2	CASSGGQAIYSNYGYTF	TGCGCCAGCAGCGGTGGACAGGCCATTTACTCTAACTATGGCTACACCTTC
TRBV6-5	-	many	TRBJ1-2	CASSSTGNYGYTF	TGTGCCAGCAGTTCCACAGGGAACTATGGCTACACCTTC
TRBV7-3	-	many	TRBJ2-1	CASSLRGRGGEQFF	TGTGCCAGCAGCTTAAGGGGGCGCGGCGGTGAGCAGTTCTTC
TRBV12-3/TRBV12-4	-	few	TRBJ2-5	CASSLALGGATQYF	TGTGCCAGCAGTCTAGCCCTGGGGGGGGCGACCCAGTACTTC
TRBV6-2/TRBV6-3	TRBD1	many	TRBJ2-7	CASSYSKGDRGAYEQYF	TGTGCCAGCAGTTACTCGAAGGGTGACAGGGGGGCCTACGAGCAGTACTTC
TRBV3-1	-	few	TRBJ1-2	CASSQEGPGASYGYTF	TGTGCCAGCAGCCAAGAAGGACCAGGGGCGAGCTATGGCTACACCTTC
TRBV10-3	-	-	TRBJ1-1	CAIRWGSTEAFF	TGTGCCATCCGTTGGGGTAGCACTGAAGCTTTCTTT
TRBV12-3/TRBV12-4	TRBD2	many	TRBJ2-7	CASSFSQIWTSGGSYEQYF	TGTGCCAGCAGTTTTTCCCAAATATGGACTAGCGGGGGATCCTACGAGCAGTACTTC
TRBV29-1	TRBD1	many	TRBJ1-1	CSVAGGDTEAFF	TGCAGCGTTGCAGGGGGAGACACTGAAGCTTTCTTT
TRBV27	-	few	TRBJ1-5	CASSPSIVRRQPQHF	TGTGCCAGCAGCCCCTCTATTGTGCGTAGGCAGCCCCAGCATTTT
TRBV28	TRBD2	few	TRBJ2-7	CASSFRGGAREQYF	TGTGCCAGCAGTTTCCGCGGGGGGGCACGGGAGCAGTACTTC
TRBV11-3	-	-	TRBJ1-2	CASSPGREGPGYTF	TGTGCCAGCAGCCCGGGACGGGAGGGTCCTGGCTACACCTTC
TRBV28	TRBD1	few	TRBJ1-4	CASSSNRGDEKLFF	TGTGCCAGCAGCTCTAACAGGGGAGACGAAAAACTGTTTTTT
TRBV11-1	-	-	TRBJ1-1	CASSLQRTEAFF	TGTGCCAGCAGCTTACAGCGCACTGAAGCTTTCTTT
TRBV15	-	many	TRBJ1-1	CATSREGLADTEAFF	TGTGCCACCAGCAGAGAGGGGTTGGCGGACACTGAAGCTTTCTTT
TRBV5-1	TRBD2	-	TRBJ2-5	CASKRGVQETQYF	TGCGCCAGCAAGCGGGGGGTTCAAGAGACCCAGTACTTC
TRBV20-1	-	many	TRBJ1-6	CSASSGWSSSPLHF	TGCAGTGCTAGCTCAGGGTGGAGCAGTTCACCCCTCCACTTT
TRBV2	TRBD2	many	TRBJ2-2	CASTPSGAFRELFF	TGTGCCAGCACGCCTAGCGGGGCTTTTAGGGAGCTGTTTTTT
TRBV10-3	TRBD1	few	TRBJ2-1	CAIKQGAPYNEQFF	TGTGCCATCAAACAGGGGGCTCCCTACAATGAGCAGTTCTTC
TRBV7-2	TRBD1	-	TRBJ2-1	CASYGQGNAEQFF	TGTGCCAGCTACGGACAGGGGAATGCTGAGCAGTTCTTC
TRBV29-1	-	many	TRBJ2-5	CSVGSGTQETQYF	TGCAGCGTTGGGTCTGGTACCCAAGAGACCCAGTACTTC
TRBV11-3	TRBD1	few	TRBJ2-1	CASSGQGAHEQFF	TGTGCCAGCAGCGGACAGGGGGCACATGAGCAGTTCTTC
TRBV28	-	few	TRBJ2-3	CASWGGTQYF	TGTGCCAGCTGGGGCGGGACGCAGTATTTT
TRBV29-1	TRBD1	many	TRBJ1-5	CSVSGTGNQPQHF	TGCAGCGTTTCCGGGACAGGGAATCAGCCCCAGCATTTT
TRBV4-1	-	-	TRBJ1-5	CASSQEGPQGGTNQPQHF	TGCGCCAGCAGCCAAGAAGGTCCACAGGGAGGTACCAATCAGCCCCAGCATTTT
TRBV11-2	-	few	TRBJ1-6	CATPGETYNSPLHF	TGTGCCACTCCAGGGGAGACCTATAATTCACCCCTCCACTTT
TRBV7-9	-	-	TRBJ2-7	CASSLRLSYEQYF	TGTGCCAGCAGCTTAAGACTTTCCTACGAGCAGTACTTC
TRBV20-1	-	-	TRBJ2-1	CSASRESYNEQFF	TGCAGTGCTAGTCGCGAGTCATACAATGAGCAGTTCTTC
TRBV28	TRBD2	many	TRBJ2-3	CASSSPSGAGDTQYF	TGTGCCAGCAGTTCTCCCAGCGGGGCGGGGGATACGCAGTATTTT
TRBV28	-	-	TRBJ1-2	CASSPRVTGYTF	TGTGCCAGCAGCCCCAGGGTTACCGGCTACACCTTC
TRBV28	-	many	TRBJ1-1	CASSPLLGNTEAFF	TGTGCCAGCAGTCCCCTACTAGGGAACACTGAAGCTTTCTTT
TRBV29-1	-	many	TRBJ2-7	CSVEAGFYEQYF	TGCAGCGTTGAGGCAGGATTCTACGAGCAGTACTTC
TRBV28	-	many	TRBJ2-7	CATVKGVVEQYF	TGTGCCACGGTCAAGGGGGTAGTAGAGCAGTACTTC
TRBV29-1	-	many	TRBJ2-7	CSARWQGNEQYF	TGCAGCGCCAGGTGGCAGGGGAACGAGCAGTACTTC
TRBV10-3	-	-	TRBJ1-1	CAIRAGNTEAFF	TGTGCCATCAGGGCGGGGAACACTGAAGCTTTCTTT
TRBV29-1	-	-	TRBJ2-5	CSVEKQLREETQYF	TGCAGCGTTGAAAAGCAGCTCCGGGAAGAGACCCAGTACTTC
TRBV29-1	-	-	TRBJ2-1	CSVDAGNNEQFF	TGCAGCGTTGATGCGGGAAACAATGAGCAGTTCTTC
TRBV6-5	TRBD1	many	TRBJ2-3	CASSGDRGTDTQYF	TGTGCCAGCAGTGGGGACAGGGGCACAGATACGCAGTATTTT
TRBV29-1	TRBD1	-	TRBJ1-1	CSVEGQLNTEAFF	TGCAGCGTTGAGGGACAGTTGAACACTGAAGCTTTCTTT
TRBV11-3	-	few	TRBJ2-7	CASSLDPTTYEQYF	TGTGCCAGCAGCTTAGACCCCACCACCTACGAGCAGTACTTC
TRBV6-1	-	few	TRBJ2-7	CASSETGRDYEQYF	TGTGCCAGCAGTGAAACAGGGAGGGACTACGAGCAGTACTTC
TRBV20-1	TRBD2	few	TRBJ2-1	CSASGLAGGGNEQFF	TGCAGTGCTAGCGGCCTAGCGGGAGGAGGCAATGAGCAGTTCTTC
TRBV7-9	-	-	TRBJ2-6	CASSLGSGANVLTF	TGTGCCAGCAGCTTAGGCTCTGGGGCCAACGTCCTGACTTTC